Below, one T cell receptor beta chain is given with its context. Its antigen is as yet unknown. These data originate in a study of shared clonotypes between healthy human individuals. Overall study findings and caveats: Only blood was sampled, and tissue TCR repertoires likely differ from blood ones.

The study ran the assay at deep level. In the original workflow: Junction-only sequences without quality scores were provided by ImmunoSEQ, so filtering was different. The method was immunoSEQ multiplex PCR; TCRdb's version includes in-frame clones alone and lacks a portion of them. The V and J calls and clone size come from that table; D and trimming were worked out from the DNA. Among about 680,000 clones listed, about 92% were seen once. CD45RO negativity and positive selection for CCR7 defined naive CD8 cells, a population that excluded terminally differentiated effector memory CD45RA+ cells. This CDR3 spans 10 amino acids. Germline loops: CDR1 SQVTM, CDR2 ANQGSEA. V was pared by 4 bases and J by 5 bases, with 5 bases between.

The sequence derives from a man aged 30 to 39 in good health. The sample taken for sequencing was naive CD8+ T cells sorted from blood. This chain connects TRBV29-1 to TRBJ2-5; D remains unclear. The CDR3 loop is CSVVLETQYF. For the CDR3, the DNA is TGCAGCGTTGTGTTGGAGACCCAGTACTTC.